This T cell receptor (beta chain) was sequenced in a study of cytomegalovirus exposure and HLA in healthy donors. Both 60 Vbeta primers and 13 Jbeta primers went into the PCR. The assay was immunoSEQ multiplex PCR, and TCRdb's table has in-frame clones only and misses some. The profile covers about 130,000 clones, with around a tenth appearing a single time and roughly 1.9% taken by the ten largest. Germline CDR1 reads SGHDN; CDR2 reads FVKESK. The CDR3 runs 16 residues. The J segment lost 3 bases and the V segment lost 3 bases, leaving 6 bases of the junction unmatched. Study-wide findings and caveats: Being productive about 90% or about 30% of the time was typical of most TCR beta V segments in an earlier analysis.

This clone was counted once. The target antigen is unknown. The origin of this receptor is a man in his fifties or sixties in good health and CMV-seronegative. The rearrangement uses TRBV14 and TRBJ2-1, with TRBD1 matching 9 bases. Specimen: PBMCs. Here the CDR3 reads CASSHFGQGLYNEQFF. Written as DNA, the CDR3 is TGTGCCAGCAGCCACTTTGGACAGGGGCTCTACAATGAGCAGTTCTTC.